This T cell receptor (beta chain) was documented in a study of shared clonotypes between healthy human individuals. On the study more broadly: The cohort comprised two women and a few men. Their ages spanned 18 to 49 years. Study conclusions and caveats: All-four-donor shared clonotypes had higher generation probabilities than non-shared clonotypes did. It was observed that approximately 5% of naive CD4 clonotypes were shared across a handful of donors.

Naivety among CD8 cells was defined by CD45RO negativity and positive CCR7 selection, thereby excluding terminally differentiated effector memory CD45RA+ cells. Tens of thousands of T cell genomes, or roughly 180 ng DNA, went into the sorted-subset replicate PCRs. This table comes from immunoSEQ multiplex PCR, and its TCRdb copy is limited to in-frame clones, with some not included. There are 800,000 to 950,000 clones in the sample; just over 95% occur only once, and about 0.25% lies in the top ten. Notes on this clone: Its antigen is undetermined.

Germline values: CDR1 GTSNPN, CDR2 SVGIG (reference sequence). CDR3 length equals 15 residues. V was shortened by 2 bases and J by 5 bases, with 16 bases between the two germline ends. V gene TRBV30 combines with J gene TRBJ2-1; TRBD2 might be the D (6 bases). Sequences were obtained from naive CD8+ T cells sorted from blood. This sequence originates from a man aged 25 to 45 in good health. As DNA, the CDR3 is TGTGCCTGGAGTTGGAGGGGCCCCCCTAACAATGAGCAGTTCTTC. Translation gives CAWSWRGPPNNEQFF.